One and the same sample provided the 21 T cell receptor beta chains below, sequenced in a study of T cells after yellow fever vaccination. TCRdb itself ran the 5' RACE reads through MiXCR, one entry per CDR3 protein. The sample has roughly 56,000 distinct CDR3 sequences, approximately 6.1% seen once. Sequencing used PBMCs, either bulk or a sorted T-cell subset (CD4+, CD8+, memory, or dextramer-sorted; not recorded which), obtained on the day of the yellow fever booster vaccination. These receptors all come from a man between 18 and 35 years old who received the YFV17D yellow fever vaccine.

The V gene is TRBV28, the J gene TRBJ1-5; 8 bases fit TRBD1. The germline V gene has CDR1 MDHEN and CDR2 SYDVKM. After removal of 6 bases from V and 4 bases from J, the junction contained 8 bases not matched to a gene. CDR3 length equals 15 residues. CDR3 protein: CASSTLGQGNQPQHF. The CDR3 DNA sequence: TGTGCCAGCAGCACTCTTGGACAGGGAAATCAGCCCCAGCATTTT.

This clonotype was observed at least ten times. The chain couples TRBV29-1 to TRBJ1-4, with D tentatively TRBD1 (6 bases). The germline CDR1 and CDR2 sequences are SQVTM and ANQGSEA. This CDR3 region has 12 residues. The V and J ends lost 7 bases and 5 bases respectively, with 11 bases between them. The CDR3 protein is CSAYRVNEKLFF. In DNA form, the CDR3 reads TGCAGCGCCTACAGGGTCAATGAAAAACTGTTTTTT.

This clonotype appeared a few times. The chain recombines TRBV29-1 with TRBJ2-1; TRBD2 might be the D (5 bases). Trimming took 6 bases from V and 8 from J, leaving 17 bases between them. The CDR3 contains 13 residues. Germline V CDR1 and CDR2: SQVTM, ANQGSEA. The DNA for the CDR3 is TGCAGCGTGATCGGACTTTACCCCTATGAGCAGTTCTTC. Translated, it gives CSVIGLYPYEQFF.

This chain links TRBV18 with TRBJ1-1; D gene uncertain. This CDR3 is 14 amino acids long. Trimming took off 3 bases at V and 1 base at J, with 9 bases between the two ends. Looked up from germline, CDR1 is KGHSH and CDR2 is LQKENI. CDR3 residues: CASSPLVGNTEAFF. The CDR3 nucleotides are TGTGCCAGCTCACCCCTTGTGGGGAACACTGAAGCTTTCTTT.

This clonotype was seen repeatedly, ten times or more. CDR3 sequence reads: CASSPSGAYNEQFF. The CDR3 DNA follows: TGTGCCAGCAGCCCTAGCGGGGCGTACAATGAGCAGTTCTTC. V and J are TRBV7-3 and TRBJ2-1; TRBD2 aligns across 9 bases. The CDR3 extends over 14 amino acids. Germline V gene sequence: CDR1 SGHTA, CDR2 FQGTGA. Trimming cost V 5 bases and J 4 bases; bases outside gene matches: 3.

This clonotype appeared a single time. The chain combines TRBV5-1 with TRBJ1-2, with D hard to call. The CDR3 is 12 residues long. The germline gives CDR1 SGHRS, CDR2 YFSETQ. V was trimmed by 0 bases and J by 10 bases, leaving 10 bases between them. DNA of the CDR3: TGCGCCAGCAGCTTGGAGGCAGATGTCTACACCTTC. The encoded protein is CASSLEADVYTF. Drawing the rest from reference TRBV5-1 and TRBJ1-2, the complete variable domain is KAGVTQTPRYLIKTRGQQVTLSCSPISGHRSVSWYQQTPGQGLQFLFEYFSETQRNKGNFPGRFSGRQFSNSRSEMNVSTLELGDSALYLCASSLEADVYTFGSGTRLTVV.

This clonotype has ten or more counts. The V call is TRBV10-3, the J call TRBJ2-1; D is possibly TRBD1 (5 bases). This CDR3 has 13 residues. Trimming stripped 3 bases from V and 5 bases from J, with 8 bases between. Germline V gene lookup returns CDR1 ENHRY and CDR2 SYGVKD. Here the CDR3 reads CAISEPGNNEQFF. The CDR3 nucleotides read TGTGCCATCAGTGAACCAGGGAACAATGAGCAGTTCTTC.

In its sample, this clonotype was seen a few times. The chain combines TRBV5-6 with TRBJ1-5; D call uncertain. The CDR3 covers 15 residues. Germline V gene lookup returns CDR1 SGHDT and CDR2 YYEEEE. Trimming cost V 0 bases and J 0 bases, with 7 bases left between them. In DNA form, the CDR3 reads TGTGCCAGCAGCTTGGGAGGTTATAGCAATCAGCCCCAGCATTTT. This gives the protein CASSLGGYSNQPQHF.

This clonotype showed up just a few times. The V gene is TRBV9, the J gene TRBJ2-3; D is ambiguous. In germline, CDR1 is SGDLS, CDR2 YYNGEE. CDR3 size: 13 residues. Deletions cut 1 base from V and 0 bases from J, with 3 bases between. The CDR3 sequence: CASSVTSTDTQYF. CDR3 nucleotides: TGTGCCAGCAGCGTAACTAGCACAGATACGCAGTATTTT.

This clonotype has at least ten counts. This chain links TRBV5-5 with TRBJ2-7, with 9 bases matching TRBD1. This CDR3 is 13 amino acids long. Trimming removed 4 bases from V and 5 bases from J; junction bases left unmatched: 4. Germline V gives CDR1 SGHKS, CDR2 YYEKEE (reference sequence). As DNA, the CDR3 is TGTGCCAGCAGCCCCCGGACAGGGGACGAGCAGTACGTC. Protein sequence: CASSPRTGDEQYV.

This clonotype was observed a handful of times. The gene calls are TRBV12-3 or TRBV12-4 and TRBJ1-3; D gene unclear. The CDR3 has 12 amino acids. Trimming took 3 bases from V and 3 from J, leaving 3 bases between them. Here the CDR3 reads CASSLDGNTIYF. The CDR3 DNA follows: TGTGCCAGCAGTTTGGATGGAAACACCATATATTTT.

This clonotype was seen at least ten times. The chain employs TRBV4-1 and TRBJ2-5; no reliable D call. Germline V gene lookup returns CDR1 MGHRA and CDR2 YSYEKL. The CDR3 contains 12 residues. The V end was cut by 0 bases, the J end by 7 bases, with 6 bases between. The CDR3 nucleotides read TGCGCCAGCAGCCAAGAGGGCGCGACCCAGTACTTC. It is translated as CASSQEGATQYF.

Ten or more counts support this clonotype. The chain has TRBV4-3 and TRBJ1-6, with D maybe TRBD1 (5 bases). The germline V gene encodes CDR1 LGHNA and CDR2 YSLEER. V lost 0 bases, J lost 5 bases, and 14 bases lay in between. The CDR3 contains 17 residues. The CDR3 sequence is CASSQDGGVSDNSPLHF. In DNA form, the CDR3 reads TGCGCCAGCAGCCAAGATGGAGGGGTGTCCGATAATTCACCCCTCCACTTT.

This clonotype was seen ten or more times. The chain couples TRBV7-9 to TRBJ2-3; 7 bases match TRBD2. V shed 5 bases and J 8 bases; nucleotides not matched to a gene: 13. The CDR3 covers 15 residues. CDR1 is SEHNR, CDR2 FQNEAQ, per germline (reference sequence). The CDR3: CASSPPGGEYGTQYF. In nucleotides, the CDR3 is TGTGCCAGCAGCCCCCCTGGGGGGGAGTATGGTACGCAGTATTTT.

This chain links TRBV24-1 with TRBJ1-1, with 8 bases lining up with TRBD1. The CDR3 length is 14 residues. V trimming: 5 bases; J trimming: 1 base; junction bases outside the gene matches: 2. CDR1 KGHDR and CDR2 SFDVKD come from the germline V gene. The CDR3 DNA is TGTGCCACCAGTGGGACAGGGCCGAACACTGAAGCTTTCTTT. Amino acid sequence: CATSGTGPNTEAFF.

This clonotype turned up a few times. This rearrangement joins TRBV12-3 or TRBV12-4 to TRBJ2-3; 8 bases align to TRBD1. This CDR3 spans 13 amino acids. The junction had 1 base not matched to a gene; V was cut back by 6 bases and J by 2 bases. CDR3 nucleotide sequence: TGTGCCAGCAGGACAGGGGTCACAGATACGCAGTATTTT. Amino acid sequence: CASRTGVTDTQYF.

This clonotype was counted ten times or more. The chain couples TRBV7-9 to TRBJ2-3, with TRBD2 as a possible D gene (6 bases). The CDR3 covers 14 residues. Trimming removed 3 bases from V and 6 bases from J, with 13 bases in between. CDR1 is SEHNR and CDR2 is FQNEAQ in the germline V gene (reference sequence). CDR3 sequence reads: CASSLLANRDTQYF. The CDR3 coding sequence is TGTGCCAGCAGCTTGCTAGCGAACCGGGATACGCAGTATTTT.

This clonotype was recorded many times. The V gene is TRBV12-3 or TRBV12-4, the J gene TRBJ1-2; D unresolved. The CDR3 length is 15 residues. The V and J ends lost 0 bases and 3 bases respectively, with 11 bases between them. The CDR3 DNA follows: TGTGCCAGCAGTTTAGCCGGGGTGGAGCACTATGGCTACACCTTC. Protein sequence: CASSLAGVEHYGYTF.

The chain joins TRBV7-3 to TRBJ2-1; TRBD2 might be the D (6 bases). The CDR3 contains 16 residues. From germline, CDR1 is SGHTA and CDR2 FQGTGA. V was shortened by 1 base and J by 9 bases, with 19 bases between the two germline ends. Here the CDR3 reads CASSLIQAQAGGEQFF. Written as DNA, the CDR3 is TGTGCCAGCAGCTTAATCCAAGCTCAAGCCGGGGGTGAGCAGTTCTTC.

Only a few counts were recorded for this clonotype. The CDR3 protein is CASSPSIRTGPTDTQYF. The CDR3, as DNA: TGTGCCAGCAGCCCCAGCATTAGGACAGGACCTACAGATACGCAGTATTTT. The V gene is TRBV7-9, the J gene TRBJ2-3; 7 nucleotides match TRBD1. Germline CDR1 and CDR2: SEHNR and FQNEAQ (reference sequence). The CDR3 is made up of 17 amino acids. Trimming removed 5 bases from V and 3 bases from J; junction bases left unmatched: 14.

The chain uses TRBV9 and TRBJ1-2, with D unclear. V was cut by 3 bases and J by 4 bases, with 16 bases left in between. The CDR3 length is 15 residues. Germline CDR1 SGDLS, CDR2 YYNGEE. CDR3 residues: CASSANKEGFYGYTF. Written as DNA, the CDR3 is TGTGCCAGCAGCGCGAACAAGGAGGGCTTCTATGGCTACACCTTC.